This T cell receptor beta chain was captured in a study of untreated major depressive disorder. General study findings and limits: TRBV05-01 (Vbeta 5.1) usage was higher in CD4+ T cells of depressed patients than controls.

A single count supports this clone. The antigen remains unidentified. The repertoire was sequenced with immunoSEQ multiplex PCR; TCRdb's copy has only in-frame clones and lacks some. The sample records about 19,000 clones, roughly 90% being singletons. Patients had moderate to severe depression. The CDR3 consists of 17 residues. CDR1 is ENHRY, CDR2 SYGVKD, per germline. Trimming cost V 4 bases and J 2 bases; bases outside gene matches: 11. The TCR was taken from a woman aged 40-49 years with major depressive disorder. The chain recombines TRBV10-3 with TRBJ1-2, with 9 nucleotides matching TRBD1. Input material: CD4+ T cells from PBMCs. CDR3 nucleotide sequence: TGTGCCATCAGTGGACCGGGACAGGGTACGACAAACTATGGCTACACCTTC. Residues: CAISGPGQGTTNYGYTF.